This T cell receptor beta chain stems from a study of T cell repertoires in cytomegalovirus infection. For the study at large: CMV infection plus the matching HLA type was flagged by public TCR beta signatures.

TCRdb processed the reads anew with MiXCR; each CDR3 protein has one entry. The profile shows a few hundred thousand distinct CDR3 sequences, approximately 40% of them singletons. CDR1 is SEHNR, CDR2 FQNEAQ, per germline (reference sequence). This CDR3 is 13 amino acids long. The V end lost 2 bases, the J end lost 4 bases, and 8 bases lay between the germline ends. As to this clonotype: The target antigen is unknown.

The chain uses TRBV7-9 and TRBJ1-1, with D unresolved. The specimen was cultured PBMCs, collected from culture after CMV antigen stimulation. The sequence derives from a human donor in good health (CMV status not recorded). Some clones in this sample may be carry-over from other donors' samples. The CDR3 is CASSLNSRTEAFF. The DNA for the CDR3 is TGTGCCAGCAGCTTAAATAGTCGCACTGAAGCTTTCTTT.